This T cell receptor beta chain comes out of a study of technical replicates of blood from several donors. Sequenced by immunoSEQ multiplex PCR; TCRdb stores in-frame clones only, minus some. The sample holds 75,000 to 85,000 clones, 81% seen once. In germline, CDR1 is MNHEY, CDR2 SMNVEV (reference sequence). V shed 6 bases, J shed 3 bases, and the junction held 6 bases outside the gene matches. The length of the CDR3 is 14 residues. Sequenced sample: PBMCs. This receptor was identified in a human donor in good health. Some clones in this sample may be carry-over from other donors' samples. The V gene is TRBV27, the J gene TRBJ2-7; 9 nucleotides agree with TRBD1. Here the CDR3 DNA reads TGTGCCAGCAGCAGGACAGGGGAACTCTACGAGCAGTACTTC. The encoded protein is CASSRTGELYEQYF.